Sequencing of this T cell receptor beta chain was carried out in a study of early T cells in non-severe SARS-CoV-2 infection. Overall study context: Sequencing of bulk RNA from unsorted whole blood was done, without chain pairing. Whole-study findings and limits: Matching against VDJdb likely underestimated virus-specific expansions, favoring anti-spike CD8.

Separate cDNA molecules each had unique molecular identifiers attached to them. TCRdb passed the 5' RACE reads through MiXCR, listing each CDR3 protein once. The sample has about 45,000 distinct CDR3 sequences, 11% seen once. Worth noting for this clonotype: Its antigen is currently unknown.

The V gene's germline CDR1 is SGHTA and CDR2 FQGTGA. The CDR3 length is 13 residues. The V end was cut by 5 bases, the J end by 8 bases, with 15 bases between. V gene TRBV7-3 combines with J gene TRBJ1-2; D is uncertain. The clonotype comes from an adult who was a healthcare worker with PCR-confirmed SARS-CoV-2 infection or an uninfected control (not recorded which). The sample taken for sequencing was whole blood. CDR3 sequence: CASSPHALSGYTF. As DNA, the CDR3 is TGTGCCAGCAGCCCACATGCTTTGAGCGGCTACACCTTC.